Below, 26 T cell receptor beta chains from the same sample are listed, as sequenced in a study of T-cell reconstitution after alpha-beta-depleted transplantation in children. Preparation of the TCRbeta library used unique molecular identifiers. TCRdb independently ran MiXCR on the PCR reads; one entry per CDR3 protein. The sample comprises 100,000 or so distinct CDR3 sequences, 6% of which are singletons, and approximately 6.6% rests with the top ten. The starting material was PBMCs, mostly from graft donor cells, obtained 60 days after TCRalphabeta/CD19-depleted stem cell transplant. The receptors were sampled from a female patient between 2 and 15 years old who had a stem cell transplant for Fanconi anemia, so the T cells may come from the graft donor.

This clonotype came up many times. The V call is TRBV24-1, the J call TRBJ2-7; no reliable D call. Germline V lookup: CDR1 KGHDR, CDR2 SFDVKD. The germline V and J ends were trimmed by 3 bases and 5 bases, with 7 bases remaining between them. This CDR3 region has 12 residues. The CDR3 DNA reads as TGTGCCACCAGTGATGAAAAGCACGAGCAGTACTTC. As protein: CATSDEKHEQYF.

Many counts were recorded for this clonotype. The J gene is TRBJ2-1, the V gene TRBV14; D is unclear. This CDR3 is 16 amino acids long. Trimming took 6 bases from V and 0 from J, leaving 15 bases between them. CDR1 is SGHDN, CDR2 FVKESK, per germline. CDR3 nucleotides: TGTGCCAGCAGGCGCTTAGCCGCAAGCTCCTACAATGAGCAGTTCTTC. This sequence encodes CASRRLAASSYNEQFF.

This clonotype was seen many times. The chain employs TRBV13 and TRBJ1-1; D ambiguous. CDR1 is PRHDT and CDR2 is FYEKMQ in the germline V gene (reference sequence). Trimming took off 2 bases at V and 1 base at J, with 11 bases between the two ends. The CDR3 is 15 amino acids. CDR3 sequence reads: CASSLMGIENTEAFF. For the CDR3, the DNA is TGTGCCAGCAGCTTAATGGGGATTGAGAACACTGAAGCTTTCTTT.

This clonotype showed up many times. This chain links TRBV28 with TRBJ2-5; either TRBD1 or TRBD2 may fit D (6 bases each). Per the germline V gene, CDR1 is MDHEN and CDR2 is SYDVKM. The CDR3 runs 14 residues. Trimming took 4 bases from V and 4 from J, leaving 13 bases between them. CDR3 DNA: TGTGCCAGCAGTTATGGGGGGCGTCCAGAGACCCAGTACTTC. Translating it yields CASSYGGRPETQYF.

This clonotype was found a few times. This chain connects TRBV7-8 to TRBJ2-1; D is unresolved. Trimming took 4 bases from V and 5 from J, leaving 9 bases between them. The CDR3 length is 13 residues. The germline CDR1 and CDR2 sequences are SGHVS and FQNEAQ. In DNA, the CDR3 is TGTGCCAGCAGCTGGAATTACCACAATGAGCAGTTCTTC. This gives the protein CASSWNYHNEQFF.

This clonotype was counted ten times or more. For the CDR3, the DNA is TGTGCCAGCAGTCCTAGGACTAGCGGACAAGAGACCCAGTACTTC. Its protein is CASSPRTSGQETQYF. This chain connects TRBV12-3 or TRBV12-4 to TRBJ2-5, with 10 bases identical to TRBD2. Unmatched junction bases numbered 5, after V lost 5 bases and J lost 2 bases. The CDR3 loop spans 15 amino acids.

J is TRBJ1-5 and V is TRBV28; 10 nucleotides match TRBD1. Germline loops: CDR1 MDHEN, CDR2 SYDVKM. This CDR3 is 17 amino acids long. The ends lost 5 bases at V and 1 base at J; junction bases unmatched: 8. The CDR3 protein is CASSPDRGLWSNQPQHF. CDR3 nucleotide sequence: TGTGCCAGCAGTCCCGACAGGGGGCTTTGGAGCAATCAGCCCCAGCATTTT.

This clonotype was seen ten or more times. The gene calls are TRBV9 and TRBJ2-1; 13 bases are a match to TRBD2. The V and J ends lost 2 bases and 1 base, in that order; junction bases with no gene match: 12. Looked up from germline, CDR1 is SGDLS and CDR2 is YYNGEE. The CDR3 consists of 20 residues. CDR3 loop: CASSVQGLAGARTSYNEQFF. CDR3 DNA sequence: TGTGCCAGCAGCGTCCAAGGACTAGCGGGAGCGCGGACGTCCTACAATGAGCAGTTCTTC. Full variable domain (rest looked up from reference TRBV9 and TRBJ2-1): DSGVTQTPKHLITATGQRVTLRCSPRSGDLSVYWYQQSLDQGLQFLIQYYNGEERAKGNILERFSAQQFPDLHSELNLSSLELGDSALYFCASSVQGLAGARTSYNEQFFGPGTRLTVL.

The CDR3 reads CATSDLTTSGPLGTDTQYF. The CDR3 coding sequence is TGTGCCACCAGTGATCTAACAACTAGCGGCCCCCTTGGCACAGATACGCAGTATTTT. The gene calls are TRBV24-1 and TRBJ2-3, with 8 bases matching TRBD2. Germline CDR1 and CDR2: KGHDR and SFDVKD. V shed 3 bases, J shed 1 base, and the junction held 14 bases outside the gene matches. The CDR3 extends over 19 amino acids.

This clonotype was seen repeatedly, ten times or more. The genes are TRBV28 and TRBJ2-4; 7 bases are shared with TRBD1. The CDR3 runs to 13 residues. Germline V CDR1 and CDR2: MDHEN, SYDVKM. V lost 5 bases, J lost 8 bases, and 6 bases stayed unmatched. The DNA of the CDR3 is TGTGCCAGCAGTCGGGGACAGATTGACATTCAGTACTTC. Translation gives CASSRGQIDIQYF.

This clonotype was recorded many times. The rearrangement uses TRBV27 and TRBJ2-5; D might be TRBD1 or TRBD2, each matching 6 bases. The CDR3 extends over 15 amino acids. Germline CDR1 is MNHEY and CDR2 is SMNVEV (reference sequence). The ends were cut back, 4 bases at V and 1 base at J, with 13 bases in the middle. The CDR3, as DNA: TGTGCCAGCAGTTCCCGCCGGGGGCCCCAAGAGACCCAGTACTTC. This encodes CASSSRRGPQETQYF.

This clonotype was counted many times. The V call is TRBV6-5, the J call TRBJ1-5, with D unresolved. CDR1 is MNHEY and CDR2 is SVGAGI in the germline V gene. The CDR3 runs to 15 residues. Trimming removed 10 bases from V and 0 bases from J, with 16 bases in between. CDR3 amino acids: CATQLTGHSNQPQHF. The DNA of the CDR3 is TGTGCCACCCAGCTCACGGGCCATAGCAATCAGCCCCAGCATTTT.

The chain links TRBV19 to TRBJ1-2; the D is unclear. Germline CDR1 reads LNHDA; CDR2 reads SQIVND (reference sequence). The V end lost 1 base, the J end lost 4 bases, and 7 bases lay between the germline ends. This CDR3 contains 13 residues. The CDR3 loop reads CASSIGLLYGYTF. DNA of the CDR3: TGTGCCAGTAGTATAGGGCTACTCTATGGCTACACCTTC. The variable domain in full, completed from reference TRBV19 and TRBJ1-2, reads DGGITQSPKYLFRKEGQNVTLSCEQNLNHDAMYWYRQDPGQGLRLIYYSQIVNDFQKGDIAEGYSVSREKKESFPLTVTSAQKNPTAFYLCASSIGLLYGYTFGSGTRLTVV.

This clonotype has a count of ten or more. The CDR3 reads CASSVSTSGGQETQYF. The CDR3 bases are TGTGCCAGCAGCGTGTCGACTAGCGGGGGACAAGAGACCCAGTACTTC. The chain is built from TRBV9 and TRBJ2-5; 12 nucleotides line up with TRBD2. The V and J ends lost 2 bases and 2 bases, in that order; junction bases with no gene match: 4. The CDR3 runs 16 residues. CDR1 and CDR2 from the germline V gene are SGDLS and YYNGEE.

Many counts were recorded for this clonotype. The rearrangement uses TRBV4-2 and TRBJ2-3; the D gene is possibly TRBD1 (5 bases). The CDR3 runs 17 residues. Trimming took off 1 base at V and 2 bases at J, with 16 bases between the two ends. Germline loops: CDR1 LGHNA, CDR2 YNFKEQ. The CDR3 DNA reads TGTGCCAGCAGCCAAGGAAAAGGGGCCGGAGCCACAGATACGCAGTATTTT. It is translated as CASSQGKGAGATDTQYF.

This clonotype was counted ten times or more. The chain links TRBV12-3 or TRBV12-4 to TRBJ2-7, with D possibly TRBD1 on 5 matching bases. This CDR3 has 17 amino acids. The V end lost 1 base, the J end lost 5 bases, and 21 bases lay between the germline ends. CDR3 in amino acids: CASSLGRRLDRPNEQYF. In DNA form, the CDR3 reads TGTGCCAGCAGTTTAGGAAGACGTCTCGACAGACCGAACGAGCAGTACTTC.

This clonotype occurred a few times. This chain uses TRBV7-9 with TRBJ2-1, with a weak D call TRBD2 (6 bases). Germline V gene lookup returns CDR1 SEHNR and CDR2 FQNEAQ (reference sequence). The V end lost 0 bases, the J end lost 6 bases, and 9 bases lay between the germline ends. This CDR3 is 14 amino acids long. CDR3 DNA sequence: TGTGCCAGCAGCTTAGCGGGAGGAGGCAATGAGCAGTTCTTC. Translating gives CASSLAGGGNEQFF.

The rearrangement uses TRBV29-1 and TRBJ2-3, with 10 bases identical to TRBD2. This CDR3 is built from 18 residues. The V and J ends lost 1 base and 1 base, in that order; junction bases with no gene match: 11. The germline V gene has CDR1 SQVTM and CDR2 ANQGSEA. The CDR3 reads CSVEALPFSGGGTDTQYF. Written as DNA, the CDR3 is TGCAGCGTTGAAGCCCTACCCTTCAGCGGGGGGGGCACAGATACGCAGTATTTT.

This clonotype occurred a few times. In DNA, the CDR3 is TGTGCCAGCAGCCAGTATAAAGATACGCAGTATTTT. This gives the protein CASSQYKDTQYF. The V gene is TRBV7-2, the J gene TRBJ2-3; unclear D gene. Trimming stripped 5 bases from V and 5 bases from J, with 8 bases between. The germline V gene encodes CDR1 SGHTA and CDR2 FQGNSA. The CDR3 runs to 12 residues.

At least ten counts were recorded for this clonotype. The chain combines TRBV29-1 with TRBJ2-1; D gene unclear. This CDR3 has 14 residues. V was trimmed by 2 bases and J by 7 bases, leaving 15 bases between them. The germline V gene has CDR1 SQVTM and CDR2 ANQGSEA. CDR3 loop: CSVEPAGGINEQFF. The CDR3 DNA is TGCAGCGTTGAACCGGCAGGCGGCATTAATGAGCAGTTCTTC.

The rearrangement uses TRBV5-1 and TRBJ2-7; 13 positions agree with TRBD2. CDR1 SGHRS and CDR2 YFSETQ come from the germline V gene. V was clipped by 3 bases and J by 0 bases; unmatched bases: 6. The CDR3 has 17 residues. CDR3 region: CASSSGLAGVSSYEQYF. The CDR3 DNA follows: TGCGCCAGCAGCTCAGGACTAGCGGGAGTAAGCTCCTACGAGCAGTACTTC.

This clonotype has ten or more counts. The chain is built from TRBV7-2 and TRBJ2-1; 9 positions match TRBD2. Per germline, CDR1 SGHTA and CDR2 FQGNSA. Trimming cost V 0 bases and J 4 bases; bases outside gene matches: 7. The CDR3 is 17 amino acids. The CDR3 is CASSLAGGRAPYNEQFF. For the CDR3, the DNA is TGTGCCAGCAGCTTAGCCGGCGGGAGGGCCCCATACAATGAGCAGTTCTTC.

This clonotype has ten or more counts. The chain uses TRBV28 and TRBJ2-3, with no clear D. V lost 7 bases, J lost 0 bases, and 14 bases lay in between. Germline values: CDR1 MDHEN, CDR2 SYDVKM. The CDR3 loop spans 15 amino acids. The CDR3 protein is CASKNIRSSTDTQYF. The CDR3 DNA sequence: TGTGCCAGCAAGAACATCAGGTCTAGCACAGATACGCAGTATTTT.

In its sample, this clonotype was seen once. The chain is built from TRBV30 and TRBJ1-5; TRBD1 agrees at 8 bases. Germline values: CDR1 GTSNPN, CDR2 SVGIG (reference sequence). J was trimmed by 7 bases and V by 1 base; bases with no gene match: 9. This CDR3 comprises 15 residues. The CDR3 region is CAWSGPQGDFQPQHF. The DNA for the CDR3 is TGTGCCTGGAGTGGGCCACAGGGGGACTTCCAGCCCCAGCATTTT.

This clonotype came up many times. The genes are TRBV7-2 and TRBJ2-1; unclear D gene. The CDR3 length is 14 residues. The germline V gene encodes CDR1 SGHTA and CDR2 FQGNSA. Trimming removed 2 bases at V and 1 base at J, with 6 bases between. Here the CDR3 reads CASSLQMSYNEQFF. CDR3 DNA: TGTGCCAGCAGCTTACAAATGTCCTACAATGAGCAGTTCTTC.

This clonotype was detected only a few times. The V gene is TRBV12-3 or TRBV12-4, the J gene TRBJ2-7; D gene uncertain. The length of the CDR3 is 12 residues. V was cut by 2 bases and J by 1 base, with 3 bases left in between. In nucleotides, the CDR3 is TGTGCCAGCAGTTTAATGTCCTACGAGCAGTACTTC. It is translated as CASSLMSYEQYF.